The 14 T cell receptor beta chains presented below share a single source sample, sequenced in a study (dated by TCRdb to the mid-2010s). The library was made by RT-PCR. The sequencer listed for this sample is Illumina MiSeq. Clones were called with MiXCR by TCRdb after fastp trimmed the public reads at Q25, and only in-frame beta chains were retained. Each record represents a unique CDR3 protein, reported with the most common genes and DNA among its rows. The sample table contains about 700,000 distinct CDR3 sequences; only one count was recorded for about 14% of them. The leading ten clones occupy 3.6% of the sample. Sequencing was done on a sample of memory CD4+ T cells from blood. These receptors originate from a female donor in good health, serving as a healthy control.

This chain uses TRBV12-3 or TRBV12-4 with TRBJ2-7, with D hard to call. The CDR3 is made up of 13 amino acids. V was trimmed by 2 bases and J by 3 bases, leaving 8 bases between them. The CDR3 sequence: CASSLNVIYEQYF. CDR3 sequence (DNA): TGTGCCAGCAGTTTAAACGTGATCTACGAGCAGTACTTC.

This CDR3 reads CASTSGTSGLFYEQYF. CDR3 sequence (DNA): TGTGCCAGCACCTCCGGGACTAGCGGGCTCTTCTACGAGCAGTACTTC. The rearrangement links TRBV4-2 to TRBJ2-7, with 12 bases fitting TRBD2. Trimming took 7 bases from V and 3 from J; bases not matched to a gene: 10. Germline assignment: CDR1 LGHNA and CDR2 YNFKEQ. The CDR3 runs 16 residues.

In its sample, this clonotype was seen a few times. The genes are TRBV24-1 and TRBJ2-5; D remains ambiguous. The germline gives CDR1 KGHDR, CDR2 SFDVKD. V lost 3 bases and J lost 1, with 8 bases in between. This CDR3 is built from 14 residues. The CDR3 DNA is TGTGCCACCAGTGATAGGCGGACCCAAGAGACCCAGTACTTC. It is translated as CATSDRRTQETQYF.

The sample holds many counts of this clonotype. The CDR3 bases are TGTGCCAGCAGTTTTTTACCTGGACTAGCGGGAGGATTCACCGGGGAGCTGTTTTTT. Amino acids: CASSFLPGLAGGFTGELFF. This sequence joins TRBV12-3 or TRBV12-4 and TRBJ2-2, with 14 nucleotides matching TRBD2. The CDR3 length is 19 residues. Trimming at V came to 3 bases and at J to 4 bases, leaving 10 bases not matched to a gene.

This clonotype was seen at least ten times. The chain recombines TRBV4-1 with TRBJ2-1; 16 nucleotides align to TRBD2. With V trimmed by 6 bases and J by 6 bases, 8 bases remained unmatched. Germline V gene lookup returns CDR1 MGHRA and CDR2 YSYEKL. The CDR3 extends over 17 amino acids. The chain's CDR3 is CASSHAGLAGGGNEQFF. The CDR3 coding sequence is TGCGCCAGCAGTCACGCGGGACTAGCGGGAGGGGGCAATGAGCAGTTCTTC.

As regards this clonotype: This could be a read error, since a much larger clone is one nucleotide away. The chain is built from TRBV7-2 and TRBJ2-1; D might be TRBD1 or TRBD2, each matching 5 bases. CDR1 SGHTA and CDR2 FQGNSA come from the germline V gene. There are 14 residues in the CDR3. CDR3 nucleotides: TGTGCCAGCAGCTTAGTTCGCCTGGGGGATGAGAAGTTCTTC. This translates into CASSLVRLGDEKFF. Looking up the rest from reference TRBV7-2 and TRBJ2-1 gives the full variable domain: GAGVSQSPSNKVTEKGKDVELRCDPISGHTALYWYRQSLGQGLEFLIYFQGNSAPDKSGLPSDRFSAERTGGSVSTLTIQRTQQEDSAVYLCASSLVRLGDEKFFGPGTRLTVL.

This clonotype was found many times. CDR3 in amino acids: CSARVLAGGSYNEQFF. The CDR3, as DNA: TGCAGTGCTAGAGTGCTGGCGGGAGGATCCTACAATGAGCAGTTCTTC. V and J are TRBV20-1 and TRBJ2-1; 8 bases align to TRBD2. There are 16 residues in the CDR3. In germline, CDR1 is DFQATT, CDR2 SNEGSKA (reference sequence). V shed 1 base and J 1 base; nucleotides not matched to a gene: 6.

The rearrangement joins TRBV6-1 to TRBJ2-2, with no clear D. Germline assignment: CDR1 MNHNS and CDR2 SASEGT. The CDR3 extends over 16 amino acids. The germline V and J ends were trimmed by 2 bases and 5 bases, with 15 bases remaining between them. The CDR3 DNA reads TGTGCCAGCAGTGAACGCGAGACAATGAGTACCGGGGAGCTGTTTTTT. Its translation is CASSERETMSTGELFF.

The V gene is TRBV27, the J gene TRBJ1-2; the match to TRBD1 covers 10 bases. The germline gives CDR1 MNHEY, CDR2 SMNVEV (reference sequence). The CDR3 loop spans 14 amino acids. Trimming removed 6 bases from V and 9 bases from J; junction bases left unmatched: 10. CDR3: CASRGLDRGYSYTF. The CDR3, as DNA: TGTGCCAGCAGAGGACTGGACAGGGGGTACAGCTACACCTTC.

This clonotype was found many times. V and J are TRBV5-1 and TRBJ2-7, with 12 bases aligning to TRBD2. CDR3 length: 15 residues. In germline, CDR1 is SGHRS, CDR2 YFSETQ. V lost 7 bases, J lost 4 bases, and 9 bases stayed unmatched. The chain's CDR3 is CASRRTSGVGYEQYF. DNA for the CDR3: TGCGCCAGCCGACGGACTAGCGGGGTGGGGTACGAGCAGTACTTC.

This clonotype was seen at least ten times. The chain carries TRBV29-1 and TRBJ2-7; D uncertain. V lost 5 bases to trimming and J lost 5 bases, with 16 bases between them. Germline CDR1 SQVTM, CDR2 ANQGSEA. CDR3 length: 13 residues. The CDR3 region is CSVFRDTSDEQYF. CDR3 DNA sequence: TGCAGCGTTTTTCGCGACACCTCGGACGAGCAGTACTTC.

This clonotype was counted only a few times. The chain is built from TRBV5-6 and TRBJ1-2, with D possibly being TRBD1 (5 bases). This CDR3 spans 12 amino acids. Trimming left V 7 bases short and J 4 bases short, with 11 bases between. Germline V lookup: CDR1 SGHDT, CDR2 YYEEEE. The CDR3 DNA follows: TGTGCCAGCGGTATGGGGCCCTATGGCTACACCTTC. This gives the protein CASGMGPYGYTF.

V gene TRBV7-2 combines with J gene TRBJ2-5, with a tentative D call TRBD1 (5 bases). V was pared by 2 bases and J by 5 bases, with 12 bases between. Germline loops: CDR1 SGHTA, CDR2 FQGNSA. This CDR3 has 14 residues. CDR3 DNA sequence: TGTGCCAGCAGCTTAAGCAGGGCCACGGAGACCCAGTACTTC. This gives the protein CASSLSRATETQYF.

There are a few counts of this clonotype. The chain has TRBV4-1 and TRBJ2-1, with 8 bases fitting TRBD2. The J segment lost 2 bases and the V segment lost 8 bases, leaving 5 bases of the junction unmatched. CDR1 is MGHRA, CDR2 YSYEKL, per germline. The CDR3 has 14 amino acids. The CDR3 coding sequence is TGCGCCAGCGGTGAAGCGGGAGCCTACAATGAGCAGTTCTTC. This encodes CASGEAGAYNEQFF.